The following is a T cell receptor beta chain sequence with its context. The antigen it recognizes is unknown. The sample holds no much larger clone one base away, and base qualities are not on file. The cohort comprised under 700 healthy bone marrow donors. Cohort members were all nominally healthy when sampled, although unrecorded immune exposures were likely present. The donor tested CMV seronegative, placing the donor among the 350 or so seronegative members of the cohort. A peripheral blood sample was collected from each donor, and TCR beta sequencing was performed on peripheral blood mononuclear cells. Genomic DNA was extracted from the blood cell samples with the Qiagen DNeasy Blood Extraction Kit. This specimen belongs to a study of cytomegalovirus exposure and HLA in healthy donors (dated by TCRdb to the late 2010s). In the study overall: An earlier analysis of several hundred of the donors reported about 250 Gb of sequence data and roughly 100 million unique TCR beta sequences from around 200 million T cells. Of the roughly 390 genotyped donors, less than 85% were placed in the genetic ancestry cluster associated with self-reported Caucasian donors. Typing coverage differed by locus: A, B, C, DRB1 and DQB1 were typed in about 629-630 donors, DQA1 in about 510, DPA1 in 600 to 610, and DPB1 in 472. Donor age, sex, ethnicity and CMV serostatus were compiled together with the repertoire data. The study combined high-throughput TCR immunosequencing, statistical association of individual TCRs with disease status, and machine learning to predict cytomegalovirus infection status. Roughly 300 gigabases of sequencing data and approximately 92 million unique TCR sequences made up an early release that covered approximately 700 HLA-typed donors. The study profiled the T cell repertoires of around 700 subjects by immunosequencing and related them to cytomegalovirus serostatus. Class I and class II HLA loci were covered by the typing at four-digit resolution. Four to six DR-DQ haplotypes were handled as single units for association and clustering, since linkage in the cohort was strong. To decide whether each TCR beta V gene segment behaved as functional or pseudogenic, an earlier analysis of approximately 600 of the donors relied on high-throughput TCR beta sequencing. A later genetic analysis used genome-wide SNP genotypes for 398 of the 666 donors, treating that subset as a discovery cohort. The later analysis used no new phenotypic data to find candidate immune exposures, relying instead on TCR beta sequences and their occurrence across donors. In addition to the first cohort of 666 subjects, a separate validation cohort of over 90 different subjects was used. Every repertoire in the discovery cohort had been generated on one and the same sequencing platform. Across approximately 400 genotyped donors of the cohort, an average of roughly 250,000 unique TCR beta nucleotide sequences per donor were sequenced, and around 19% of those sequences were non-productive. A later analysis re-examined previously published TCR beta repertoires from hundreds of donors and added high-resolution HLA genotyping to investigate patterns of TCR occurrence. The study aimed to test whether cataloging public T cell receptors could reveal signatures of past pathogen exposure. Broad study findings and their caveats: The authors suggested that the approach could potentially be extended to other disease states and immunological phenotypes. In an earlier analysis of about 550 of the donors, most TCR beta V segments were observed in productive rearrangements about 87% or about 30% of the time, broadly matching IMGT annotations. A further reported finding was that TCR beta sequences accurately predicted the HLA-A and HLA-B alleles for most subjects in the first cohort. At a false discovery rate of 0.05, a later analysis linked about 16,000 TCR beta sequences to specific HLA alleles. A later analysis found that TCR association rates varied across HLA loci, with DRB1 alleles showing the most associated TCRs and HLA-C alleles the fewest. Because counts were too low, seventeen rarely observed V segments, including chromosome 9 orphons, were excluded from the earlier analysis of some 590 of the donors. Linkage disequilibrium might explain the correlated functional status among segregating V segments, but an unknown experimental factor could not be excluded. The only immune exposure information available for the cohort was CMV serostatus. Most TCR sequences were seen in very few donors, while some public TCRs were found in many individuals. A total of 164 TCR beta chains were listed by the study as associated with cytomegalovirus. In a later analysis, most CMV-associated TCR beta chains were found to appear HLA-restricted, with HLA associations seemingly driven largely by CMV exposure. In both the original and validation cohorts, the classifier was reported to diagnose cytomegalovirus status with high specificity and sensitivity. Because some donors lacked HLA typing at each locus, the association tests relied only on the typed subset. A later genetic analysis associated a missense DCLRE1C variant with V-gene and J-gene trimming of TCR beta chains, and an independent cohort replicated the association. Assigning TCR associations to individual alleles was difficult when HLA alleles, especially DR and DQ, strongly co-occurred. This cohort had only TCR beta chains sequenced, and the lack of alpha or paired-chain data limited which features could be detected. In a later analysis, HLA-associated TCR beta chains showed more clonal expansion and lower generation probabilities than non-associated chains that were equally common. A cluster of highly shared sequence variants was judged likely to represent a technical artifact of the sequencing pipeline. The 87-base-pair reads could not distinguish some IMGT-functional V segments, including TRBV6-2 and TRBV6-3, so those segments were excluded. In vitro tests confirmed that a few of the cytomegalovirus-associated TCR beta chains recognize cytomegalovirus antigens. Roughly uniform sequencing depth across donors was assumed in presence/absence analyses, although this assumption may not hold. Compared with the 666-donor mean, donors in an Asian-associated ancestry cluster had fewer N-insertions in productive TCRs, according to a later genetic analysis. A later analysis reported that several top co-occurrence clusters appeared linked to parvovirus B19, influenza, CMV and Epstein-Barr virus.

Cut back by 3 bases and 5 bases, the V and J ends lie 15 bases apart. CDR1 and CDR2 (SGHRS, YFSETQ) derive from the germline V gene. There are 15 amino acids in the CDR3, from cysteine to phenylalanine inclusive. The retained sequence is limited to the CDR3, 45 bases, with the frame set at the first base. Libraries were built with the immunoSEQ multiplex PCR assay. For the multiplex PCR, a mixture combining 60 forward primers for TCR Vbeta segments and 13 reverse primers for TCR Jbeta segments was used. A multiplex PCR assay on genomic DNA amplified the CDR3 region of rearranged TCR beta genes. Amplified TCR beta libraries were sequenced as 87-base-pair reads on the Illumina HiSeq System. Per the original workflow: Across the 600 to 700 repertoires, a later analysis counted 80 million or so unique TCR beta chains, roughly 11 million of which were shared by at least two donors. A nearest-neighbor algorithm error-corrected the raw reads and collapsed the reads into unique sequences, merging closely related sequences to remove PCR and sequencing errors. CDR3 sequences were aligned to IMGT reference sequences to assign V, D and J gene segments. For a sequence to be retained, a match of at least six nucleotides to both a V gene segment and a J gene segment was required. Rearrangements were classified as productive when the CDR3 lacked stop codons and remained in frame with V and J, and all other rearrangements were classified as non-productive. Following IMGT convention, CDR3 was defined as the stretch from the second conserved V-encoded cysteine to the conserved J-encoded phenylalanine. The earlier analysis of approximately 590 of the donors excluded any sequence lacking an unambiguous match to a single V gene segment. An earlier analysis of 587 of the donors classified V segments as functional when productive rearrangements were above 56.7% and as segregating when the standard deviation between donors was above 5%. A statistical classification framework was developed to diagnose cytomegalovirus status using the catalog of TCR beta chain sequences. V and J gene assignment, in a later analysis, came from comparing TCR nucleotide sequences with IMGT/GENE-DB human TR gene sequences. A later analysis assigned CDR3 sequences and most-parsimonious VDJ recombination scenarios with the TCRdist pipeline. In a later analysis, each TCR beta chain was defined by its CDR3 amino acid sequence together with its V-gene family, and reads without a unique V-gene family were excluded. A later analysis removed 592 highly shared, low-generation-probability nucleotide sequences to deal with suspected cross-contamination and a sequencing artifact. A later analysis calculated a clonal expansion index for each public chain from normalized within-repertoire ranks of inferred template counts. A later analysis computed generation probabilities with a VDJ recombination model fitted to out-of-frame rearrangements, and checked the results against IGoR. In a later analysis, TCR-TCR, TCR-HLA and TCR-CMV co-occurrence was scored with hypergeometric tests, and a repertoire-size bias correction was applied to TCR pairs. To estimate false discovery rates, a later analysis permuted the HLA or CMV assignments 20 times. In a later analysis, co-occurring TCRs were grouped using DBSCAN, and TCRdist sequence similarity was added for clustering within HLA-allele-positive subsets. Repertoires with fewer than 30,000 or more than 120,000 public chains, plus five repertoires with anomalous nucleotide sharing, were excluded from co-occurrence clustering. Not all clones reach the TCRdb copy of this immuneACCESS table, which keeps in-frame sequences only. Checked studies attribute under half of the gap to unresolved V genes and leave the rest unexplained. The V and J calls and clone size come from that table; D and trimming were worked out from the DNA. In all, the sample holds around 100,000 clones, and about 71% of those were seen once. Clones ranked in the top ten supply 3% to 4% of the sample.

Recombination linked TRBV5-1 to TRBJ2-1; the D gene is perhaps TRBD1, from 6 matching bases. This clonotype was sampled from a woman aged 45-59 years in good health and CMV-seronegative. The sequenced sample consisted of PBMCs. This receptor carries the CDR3 CASSSTGYLDNEQFF. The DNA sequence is TGCGCCAGCAGCTCAACAGGGTACCTTGACAATGAGCAGTTCTTC.